Presented here are 2 T cell receptor beta chains from one specimen sequenced in a study of T cell responses to AZD1222 COVID-19 vaccine. The assay was immunoSEQ multiplex PCR, and TCRdb's table has in-frame clones only and misses some. The data contain 100,000 or so clones, 85% to 95% of them singletons. The input for sequencing was peripheral blood, taken 28 days after the second AZD1222 dose. The receptors shown here come from an adult who received the AZD1222 COVID-19 vaccine.

This chain uses TRBV10-1 with TRBJ2-3; maybe TRBD2 (6 bases). CDR3 length equals 16 residues. V lost 5 bases to trimming and J lost 2 bases, with 17 bases between them. Germline V gene lookup returns CDR1 WNHNN and CDR2 SYGVQD (reference sequence). In DNA form, the CDR3 reads TGCGCCAGCAGTTCCTCCGGGGCGGGGTCCACAGATACGCAGTATTTT. Protein: CASSSSGAGSTDTQYF.

The CDR3 is CASSFQGLTGYTF. The CDR3, as DNA: TGTGCCAGCAGTTTTCAGGGGCTAACTGGCTACACCTTC. The chain has TRBV27 and TRBJ1-2, with D possibly matching TRBD1 (6 bases). Germline V CDR1 and CDR2: MNHEY, SMNVEV (reference sequence). The V end was cut by 3 bases, the J end by 7 bases, with 12 bases between. CDR3 length: 13 amino acids.